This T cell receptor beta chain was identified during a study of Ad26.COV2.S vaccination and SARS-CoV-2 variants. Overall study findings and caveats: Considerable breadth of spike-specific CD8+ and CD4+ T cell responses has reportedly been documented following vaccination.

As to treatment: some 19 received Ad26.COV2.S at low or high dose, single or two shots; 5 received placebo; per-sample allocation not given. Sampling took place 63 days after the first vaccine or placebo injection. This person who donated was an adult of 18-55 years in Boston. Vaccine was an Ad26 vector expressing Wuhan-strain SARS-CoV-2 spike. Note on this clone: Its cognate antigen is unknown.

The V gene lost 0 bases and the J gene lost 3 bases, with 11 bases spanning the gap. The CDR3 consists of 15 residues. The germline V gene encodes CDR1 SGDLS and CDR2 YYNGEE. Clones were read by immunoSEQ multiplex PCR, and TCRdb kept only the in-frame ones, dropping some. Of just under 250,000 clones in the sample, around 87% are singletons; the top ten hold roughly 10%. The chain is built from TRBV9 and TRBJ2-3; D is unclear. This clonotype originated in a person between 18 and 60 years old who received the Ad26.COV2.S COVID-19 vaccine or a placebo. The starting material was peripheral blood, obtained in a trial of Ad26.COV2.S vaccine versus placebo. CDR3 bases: TGTGCCAGCAGCGTAGACGGAGCTTCAACAGATACGCAGTATTTT. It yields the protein CASSVDGASTDTQYF.